This TCR beta chain appears in the sequencing data of a study of T cells in Graves' hyperthyroidism and ophthalmopathy. From RNA transcripts, TCR beta CDR3 regions were amplified. The TCR CDR3 first-round RT-PCR relied on the HTBI primer set. TCRdb re-called the multiplex PCR reads with MiXCR, one entry per CDR3 protein. The sample lists hundreds of thousands of distinct CDR3 sequences, roughly 15% occurring once. Patients aged 18 to 65 had newly diagnosed hyperthyroidism of under 2 months' duration. The CDR3 length is 13 residues. Germline lookup yields CDR1 MNHEY and CDR2 SVGAGI. V lost 0 bases to trimming and J lost 7 bases, with 9 bases between them.

The chain joins TRBV6-5 to TRBJ1-2; D gene ambiguous. Sequencing used blood. The receptor's source is a woman between 18 and 29 years old with Graves' hyperthyroidism. The CDR3 loop is CASSYSQASGYTF. CDR3 bases: TGTGCCAGCAGTTACTCGCAGGCAAGTGGCTACACCTTC.